This TCR beta chain is from a study of blood T cell repertoires in COVID-19. About the study: PBMCs, B-cell-depleted T cells, or T cells provided the cDNA or gDNA that made up the material.

This CDR3 has 13 amino acids. Germline lookup yields CDR1 KGHSH and CDR2 LQKENI. Trimming removed 4 bases at V and 7 bases at J, with 10 bases between. Produced via immunoSEQ multiplex PCR; TCRdb's table is partial and in-frame only. The data contain a few hundred thousand clones, approximately 87% of them singletons. Sample: PBMCs or T cells enriched from blood (not recorded which). The gene calls are TRBV18 and TRBJ2-2; D uncertain. This clonotype originated in a man between 35 and 55 years old in a cohort exposed to, infected with or recovered from COVID-19 (not recorded which). The CDR3 protein is CASSLRVDGELFF. The CDR3 nucleotides are TGTGCCAGCTCACTCCGGGTGGACGGGGAGCTGTTTTTT.